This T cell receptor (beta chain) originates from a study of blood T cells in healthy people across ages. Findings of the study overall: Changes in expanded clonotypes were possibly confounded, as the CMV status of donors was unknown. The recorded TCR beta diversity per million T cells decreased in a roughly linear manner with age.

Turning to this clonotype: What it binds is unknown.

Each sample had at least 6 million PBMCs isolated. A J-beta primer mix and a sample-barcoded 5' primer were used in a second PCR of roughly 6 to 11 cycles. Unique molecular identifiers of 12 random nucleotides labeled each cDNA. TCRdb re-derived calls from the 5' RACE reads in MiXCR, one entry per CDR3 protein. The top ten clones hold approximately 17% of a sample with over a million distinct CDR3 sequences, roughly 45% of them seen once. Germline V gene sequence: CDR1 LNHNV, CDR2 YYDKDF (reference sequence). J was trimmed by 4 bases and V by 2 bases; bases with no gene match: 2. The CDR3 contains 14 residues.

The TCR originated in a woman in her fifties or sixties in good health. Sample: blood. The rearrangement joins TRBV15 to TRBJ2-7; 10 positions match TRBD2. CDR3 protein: CATSRTSGTYEQYF. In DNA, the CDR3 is TGTGCCACCAGCAGAACTAGCGGGACATACGAGCAGTACTTC.